This T cell receptor beta chain was recovered during a study of response to subunit inactivated influenza vaccine. Whole-study results and caveats: A suggestion made by the authors is that each seasonal influenza vaccination recruits few new T cells.

A single record per CDR3 protein comes from TCRdb applying MiXCR to the RT-PCR reads. The sample holds 750,000 to 850,000 distinct CDR3 sequences; less than 20% are singletons and the top ten take approximately 10%. Ten or more counts support this clonotype. Its specificity is not known. The germline CDR1 and CDR2 sequences are DFQATT and SNEGSKA (reference sequence). V shed 5 bases and J 0 bases; nucleotides not matched to a gene: 4. The length of the CDR3 is 14 residues. Sequences were derived from PBMCs from blood, sampled 5 days after vaccination. V gene TRBV20-1 combines with J gene TRBJ1-5; 7 bases map to TRBD1. This clonotype was sampled from a man in his fifties or sixties who received an inactivated influenza vaccine. The CDR3 coding sequence is TGCAGTGCTTCGACAGGGAATAGCAATCAGCCCCAGCATTTT. Translated: CSASTGNSNQPQHF.